The clone carrying this T cell receptor (beta chain) was observed a single time. Its antigen is not identified. This sample is drawn from a study of cytomegalovirus exposure and HLA in healthy donors. The primer mix had 60 Vbeta and 13 Jbeta primers. Sequencing used immunoSEQ multiplex PCR; TCRdb keeps in-frame clones, though not all of them. Among about 95,000 clones listed, about four fifths were seen once. This cohort consisted of healthy bone marrow donors. This CDR3 has 15 residues. The germline V gene encodes CDR1 SGHTA and CDR2 FQGNSA. V was shortened by 5 bases and J by 4 bases, with 17 bases between the two germline ends. General study points: Several top significant clusters appeared, in a later analysis, to be linked to common viral pathogens. With later analysis, a missense DCLRE1C variant became linked to TCR beta V- and J-gene trimming.

The sequence was obtained from a woman aged 40 to 50 in good health and CMV-seronegative. The chain carries TRBV7-2 and TRBJ1-1; D not certain. Sequenced material: PBMCs. CDR3 loop: CASSPSTSRGTEAFF. The CDR3 region has the DNA TGTGCCAGCAGCCCCTCGACAAGTCGGGGCACTGAAGCTTTCTTT.